This T cell receptor beta chain was identified in a study of blood T cell repertoires in COVID-19. Overall study: PBMCs, B-cell-depleted T cells, or T cells provided the cDNA or gDNA that made up the material.

Study processing details: Scientists estimated how many nucleated cells there were by amplifying reference gene primers. The repertoire was sequenced with immunoSEQ multiplex PCR; TCRdb's copy has only in-frame clones and lacks some. From that table come the V and J calls and clone size; the DNA was used to work out D and trimming. The sample holds about 220,000 clones; around 83% are singletons and the top ten take roughly 10%. The sample was peripheral blood. This TCR came from a man between 45 and 60 years old with active or convalescent COVID-19.

The CDR3 bases are TGCAGCCCCGCGGACAGAGCGCAAGAGACCCAGTACTTC. Protein: CSPADRAQETQYF. This rearrangement joins TRBV29-1 to TRBJ2-5, with a tentative D call TRBD1 (6 bases). This CDR3 spans 13 amino acids. V was cut by 8 bases and J by 2 bases, with 15 bases left in between. The germline CDR1 and CDR2 sequences are SQVTM and ANQGSEA. Looking up the rest from reference TRBV29-1 and TRBJ2-5 gives the full variable domain: SAVISQKPSRDICQRGTSLTIQCQVDSQVTMMFWYRQQPGQSLTLIATANQGSEATYESGFVIDKFPISRPNLTFSTLTVSNMSPEDSSIYLCSPADRAQETQYFGPGTRLLVL.